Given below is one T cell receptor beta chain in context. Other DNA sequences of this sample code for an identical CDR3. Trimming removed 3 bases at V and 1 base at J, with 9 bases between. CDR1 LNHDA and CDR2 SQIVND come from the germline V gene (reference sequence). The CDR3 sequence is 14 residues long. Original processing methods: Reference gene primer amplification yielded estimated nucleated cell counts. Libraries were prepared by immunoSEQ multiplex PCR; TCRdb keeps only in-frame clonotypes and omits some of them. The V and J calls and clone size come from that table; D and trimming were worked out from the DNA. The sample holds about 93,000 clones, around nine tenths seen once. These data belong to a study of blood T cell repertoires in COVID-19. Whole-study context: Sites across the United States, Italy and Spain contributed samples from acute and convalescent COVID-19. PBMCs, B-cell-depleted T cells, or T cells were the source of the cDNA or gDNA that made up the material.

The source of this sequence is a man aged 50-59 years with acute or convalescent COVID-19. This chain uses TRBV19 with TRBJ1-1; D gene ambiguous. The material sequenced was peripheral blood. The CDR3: CASSISGRNTEAFF. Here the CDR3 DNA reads TGTGCCAGTAGTATTTCCGGGAGGAACACTGAAGCTTTCTTT.